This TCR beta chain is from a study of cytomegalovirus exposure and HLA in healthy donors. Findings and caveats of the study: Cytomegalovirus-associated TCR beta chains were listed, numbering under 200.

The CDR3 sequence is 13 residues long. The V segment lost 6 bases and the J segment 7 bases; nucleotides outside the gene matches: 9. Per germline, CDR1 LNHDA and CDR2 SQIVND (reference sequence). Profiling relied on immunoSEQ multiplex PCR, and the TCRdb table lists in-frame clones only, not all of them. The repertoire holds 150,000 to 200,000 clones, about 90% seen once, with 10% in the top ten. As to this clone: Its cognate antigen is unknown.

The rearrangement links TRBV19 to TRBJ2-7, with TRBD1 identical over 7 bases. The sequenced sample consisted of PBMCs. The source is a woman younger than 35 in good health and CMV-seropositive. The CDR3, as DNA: TGTGCCAGTAGACAGACAGGGAGTCGAGAGCAGTACTTC. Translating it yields CASRQTGSREQYF.